This TCR beta chain was captured in a study of T cells after yellow fever vaccination. Overall study findings and caveats: Primary-vaccination clones mostly resurfaced post-booster (approximately 96% CD4, roughly 90% CD8).

This clonotype came up a few times. Its antigen is unidentified. The V and J ends lost 5 bases and 6 bases respectively, with 14 bases between them. This CDR3 is built from 13 residues. Germline V gene sequence: CDR1 DFQATT, CDR2 SNEGSKA (reference sequence). TCRdb redid the calling of the 5' RACE reads with MiXCR, one entry per CDR3 protein. The table includes a few hundred thousand distinct CDR3 sequences, around 6.8% detected once. The sample was PBMCs, taken around 45 days after the first yellow fever vaccination. This receptor was obtained from a man between 18 and 35 years old who received the YFV17D yellow fever vaccine. V gene TRBV20-1 combines with J gene TRBJ2-1; D perhaps matches TRBD2 (5 bases). CDR3 bases: TGCAGTGCTGACGGACTGACCTTCAATGAGCAGTTCTTC. Protein product: CSADGLTFNEQFF.